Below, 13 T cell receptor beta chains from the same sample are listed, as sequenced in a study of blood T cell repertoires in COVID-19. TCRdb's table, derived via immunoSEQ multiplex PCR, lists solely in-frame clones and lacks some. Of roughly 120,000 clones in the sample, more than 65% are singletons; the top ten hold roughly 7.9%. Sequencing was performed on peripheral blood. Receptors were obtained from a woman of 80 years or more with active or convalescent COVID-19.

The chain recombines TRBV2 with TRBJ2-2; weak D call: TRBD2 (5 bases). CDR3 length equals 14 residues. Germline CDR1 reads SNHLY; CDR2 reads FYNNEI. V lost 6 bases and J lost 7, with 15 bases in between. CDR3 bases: TGTGCCAGCAGACCGGGATCCTTGAGCGGGGAGCTGTTTTTT. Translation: CASRPGSLSGELFF.

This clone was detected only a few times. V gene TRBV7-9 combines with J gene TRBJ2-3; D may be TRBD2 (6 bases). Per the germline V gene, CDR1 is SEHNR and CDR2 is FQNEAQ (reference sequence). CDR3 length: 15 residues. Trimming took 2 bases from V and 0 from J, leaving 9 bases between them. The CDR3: CASSLSLASTDTQYF. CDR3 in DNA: TGTGCCAGCAGCTTAAGCCTAGCGAGCACAGATACGCAGTATTTT.

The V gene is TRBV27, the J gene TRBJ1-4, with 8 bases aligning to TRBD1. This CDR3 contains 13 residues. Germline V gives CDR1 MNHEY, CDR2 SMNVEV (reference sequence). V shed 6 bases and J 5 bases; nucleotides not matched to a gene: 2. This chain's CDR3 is CASSWTGNEKLFF. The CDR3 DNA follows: TGTGCCAGCAGCTGGACAGGGAATGAAAAACTGTTTTTT.

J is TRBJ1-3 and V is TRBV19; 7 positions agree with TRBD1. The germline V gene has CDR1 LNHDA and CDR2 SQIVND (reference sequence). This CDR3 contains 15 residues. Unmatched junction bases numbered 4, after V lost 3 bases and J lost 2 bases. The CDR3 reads CASSIPTGAGNTIYF. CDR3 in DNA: TGTGCCAGTAGTATCCCAACAGGGGCTGGAAACACCATATATTTT.

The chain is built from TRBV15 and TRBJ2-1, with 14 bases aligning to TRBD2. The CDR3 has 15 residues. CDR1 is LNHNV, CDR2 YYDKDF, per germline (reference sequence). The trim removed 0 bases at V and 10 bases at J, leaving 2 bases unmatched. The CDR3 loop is CATSRDRLAGGEQFF. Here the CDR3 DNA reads TGTGCCACCAGCAGAGATCGACTAGCGGGAGGGGAGCAGTTCTTC.

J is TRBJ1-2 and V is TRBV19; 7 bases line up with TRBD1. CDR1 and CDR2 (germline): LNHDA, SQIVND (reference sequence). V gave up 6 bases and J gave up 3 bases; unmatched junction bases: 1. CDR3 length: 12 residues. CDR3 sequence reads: CASRQGDYGYTF. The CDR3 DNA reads TGTGCCAGTAGGCAGGGGGACTATGGCTACACCTTC.

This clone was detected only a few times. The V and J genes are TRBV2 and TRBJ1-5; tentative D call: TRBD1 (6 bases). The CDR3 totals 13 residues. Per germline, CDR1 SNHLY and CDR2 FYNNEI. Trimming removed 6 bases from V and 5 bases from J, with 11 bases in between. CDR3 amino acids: CASRQGSDQPQHF. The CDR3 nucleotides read TGTGCCAGCAGACAGGGTTCCGATCAGCCCCAGCATTTT.

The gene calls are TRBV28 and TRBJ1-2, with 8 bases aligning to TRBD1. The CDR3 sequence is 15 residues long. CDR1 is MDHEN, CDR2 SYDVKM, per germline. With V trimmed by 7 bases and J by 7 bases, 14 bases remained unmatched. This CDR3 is CASTGTDRGWGGYTF. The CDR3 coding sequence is TGTGCCAGCACCGGCACAGACAGGGGTTGGGGTGGCTACACCTTC.

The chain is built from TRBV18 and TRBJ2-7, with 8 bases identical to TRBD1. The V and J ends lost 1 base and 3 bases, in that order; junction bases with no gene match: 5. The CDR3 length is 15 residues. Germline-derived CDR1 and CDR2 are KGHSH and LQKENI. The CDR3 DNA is TGTGCCAGCTCACCACGAGACAGGGGAGGCTACGAGCAGTACTTC. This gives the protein CASSPRDRGGYEQYF.

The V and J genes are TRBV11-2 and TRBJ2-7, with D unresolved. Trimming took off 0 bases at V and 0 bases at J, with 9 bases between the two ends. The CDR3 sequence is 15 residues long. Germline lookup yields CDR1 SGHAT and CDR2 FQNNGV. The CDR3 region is CASSLEAASSYEQYF. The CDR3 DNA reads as TGTGCCAGCAGCTTAGAGGCAGCGAGCTCCTACGAGCAGTACTTC.

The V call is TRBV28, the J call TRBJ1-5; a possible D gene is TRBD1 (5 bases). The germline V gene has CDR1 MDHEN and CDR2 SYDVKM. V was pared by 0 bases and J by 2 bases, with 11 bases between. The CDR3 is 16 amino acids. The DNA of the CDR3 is TGTGCCAGCAGTTTATGGGGGCAGGGTGGCAATCAGCCCCAGCATTTT. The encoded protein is CASSLWGQGGNQPQHF.

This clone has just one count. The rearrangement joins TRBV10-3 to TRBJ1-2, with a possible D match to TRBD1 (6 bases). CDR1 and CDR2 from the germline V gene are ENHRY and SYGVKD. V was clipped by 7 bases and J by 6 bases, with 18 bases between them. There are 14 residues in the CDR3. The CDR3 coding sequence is TGTGCCATCATGGCACAGGGATATGGGGATGGCTACACCTTC. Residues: CAIMAQGYGDGYTF.

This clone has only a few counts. CDR3: CASSFRESDTQYF. The CDR3 bases are TGCGCCAGCAGCTTCCGGGAGTCGGATACGCAGTATTTT. The rearrangement joins TRBV5-1 to TRBJ2-3; D is possibly TRBD2 (6 bases). Deletions cut 2 bases from V and 6 bases from J, with 10 bases between. The CDR3 spans 13 residues. Germline CDR1 and CDR2: SGHRS and YFSETQ.